This entry lists 24 T cell receptor beta chains sequenced from one sample in a study of identical twins. Via MiXCR, TCRdb re-called the 5' RACE reads, giving one row per CDR3 protein. This table holds hundreds of thousands of distinct CDR3 sequences, roughly 7% found once. This sample also appeared in a second study, on yellow fever vaccine responses in identical twins.

The sample taken for sequencing was memory (CD45RO+) T cells sorted from blood. Receptors originate from a young woman in good health.

This clonotype appeared a few times. The rearrangement links TRBV6-1 to TRBJ1-6, with 9 positions matching TRBD1. Germline lookup yields CDR1 MNHNS and CDR2 SASEGT. With 4 bases clipped from V and 7 bases from J, the junction kept 8 bases outside the gene matches. The CDR3 is 16 amino acids. Written as DNA, the CDR3 is TGTGCCAGCAGTGCCCCGGGACAGGGAGGGAATTCACCCCTCCACTTT. Protein: CASSAPGQGGNSPLHF.

This clonotype was counted a few times. The chain is built from TRBV7-2 and TRBJ2-1; no clear D gene. This CDR3 has 14 amino acids. Trimming pared 1 base from V and 15 bases from J, leaving 19 bases between. CDR1 and CDR2 from the germline V gene are SGHTA and FQGNSA. CDR3 sequence (DNA): TGTGCCAGCAGCTTAGGCCCCCCCCCCCAAGTTGCGTTCTTC. Protein sequence: CASSLGPPPQVAFF.

This clonotype was counted only a few times. The gene calls are TRBV20-1 and TRBJ1-1, with unresolved D. Looked up from germline, CDR1 is DFQATT and CDR2 is SNEGSKA (reference sequence). Trimming left V 6 bases short and J 6 bases short, with 11 bases between. The CDR3 has 11 residues. This CDR3 reads CSARKGAEAFF. In DNA, the CDR3 is TGCAGTGCCAGGAAGGGCGCTGAAGCTTTCTTT.

Only a few counts were recorded for this clonotype. The gene calls are TRBV6-5 and TRBJ2-6; D not certain. The CDR3 has 18 amino acids. The germline gives CDR1 MNHEY, CDR2 SVGAGI. Trimming removed 4 bases at V and 0 bases at J, with 16 bases between. CDR3 protein: CASSLGGSLLSGANVLTF. The CDR3 DNA follows: TGTGCCAGCAGTTTAGGCGGCAGTTTGCTCTCTGGGGCCAACGTCCTGACTTTC.

This clonotype has only a few counts. V gene TRBV3-1 combines with J gene TRBJ1-1; the match to TRBD1 covers 10 bases. With 1 base clipped from V and 8 bases from J, the junction kept 4 bases outside the gene matches. The CDR3 has 14 amino acids. Germline V CDR1 and CDR2: LGHDT, YNNKEL (reference sequence). CDR3 nucleotide sequence: TGTGCCAGCAGCCAAGGGGCGGACAGGGGGGAAGCTTTCTTT. This encodes CASSQGADRGEAFF.

This clonotype was seen a handful of times. The chain recombines TRBV6-1 with TRBJ2-5, with 8 bases matching TRBD1. The V and J ends lost 7 bases and 2 bases, in that order; junction bases with no gene match: 3. CDR1 is MNHNS and CDR2 is SASEGT in the germline V gene. This CDR3 region has 13 residues. The CDR3 here is CASTRDRQETQYF. CDR3 bases: TGTGCCAGCACCCGGGACAGGCAAGAGACCCAGTACTTC.

This clonotype was seen ten or more times. The V gene is TRBV3-1, the J gene TRBJ2-3; D may correspond to TRBD1 or TRBD2 (5 bases each). V lost 1 base and J 6 bases, leaving 11 bases between the germline ends. The CDR3 runs 14 residues. Germline V gene sequence: CDR1 LGHDT, CDR2 YNNKEL (reference sequence). CDR3 DNA: TGTGCCAGCAGCCAAGCTAGCTGGGGGGATACGCAGTATTTT. Residues: CASSQASWGDTQYF.

The J gene is TRBJ2-3, the V gene TRBV5-1, with 13 bases aligning to TRBD2. The trim removed 2 bases at V and 0 bases at J, leaving 12 bases unmatched. Germline CDR1 is SGHRS and CDR2 is YFSETQ. The CDR3 totals 20 residues. The CDR3 nucleotides read TGCGCCAGCAGCTTTGTGGGACTAGCGGGATCGGGAACTAGCACAGATACGCAGTATTTT. Protein sequence: CASSFVGLAGSGTSTDTQYF.

In this sample, this clonotype turned up many times. This sequence joins TRBV20-1 and TRBJ1-1; a weak D match, TRBD1 (6 bases). Germline loops: CDR1 DFQATT, CDR2 SNEGSKA (reference sequence). Trimming took 3 bases from V and 4 from J, leaving 9 bases between them. The CDR3 runs to 12 residues. CDR3 DNA sequence: TGCAGTGCTAGCGTGGGGGCCACTGAAGCTTTCTTT. It encodes CSASVGATEAFF.

This clonotype was observed a few times. The rearrangement joins TRBV5-4 to TRBJ2-3; 16 bases are a match to TRBD2. The germline gives CDR1 SGHNT, CDR2 YYREEE (reference sequence). V trimming: 4 bases; J trimming: 1 base; junction bases outside the gene matches: 9. The CDR3 consists of 19 residues. The CDR3 DNA reads TGTGCCAGCAGCCTGGGACTAGCGGGGGGGCCGTCCGGCACAGATACGCAGTATTTT. Translation: CASSLGLAGGPSGTDTQYF.

This clonotype has more than one count but fewer than ten. The V call is TRBV3-1, the J call TRBJ2-1; TRBD2 matches at 7 bases. The CDR3 consists of 15 residues. Germline V gene sequence: CDR1 LGHDT, CDR2 YNNKEL (reference sequence). Germline trimming cut 4 bases from V and 6 bases from J; bases unmatched to any gene: 9. CDR3 residues: CASSPRRERGNEQFF. In DNA, the CDR3 is TGTGCCAGCAGCCCCCGCCGTGAGCGGGGCAATGAGCAGTTCTTC.

This clonotype was seen ten or more times. The J gene is TRBJ1-1, the V gene TRBV28; 9 positions agree with TRBD1. With 6 bases clipped from V and 7 bases from J, the junction kept 9 bases outside the gene matches. The germline V gene has CDR1 MDHEN and CDR2 SYDVKM. The CDR3 has 14 residues. CDR3 sequence: CASSLGQGWGEAFF. In DNA, the CDR3 is TGTGCCAGCAGCCTGGGACAGGGTTGGGGTGAAGCTTTCTTT.

There are many counts of this clonotype. CDR3 DNA: TGTGCCAGCAGCTCCGGACAGGGCTATGGCTACACCTTC. Translated, it gives CASSSGQGYGYTF. The chain employs TRBV7-2 and TRBJ1-2, with TRBD1 identical over 8 bases. The CDR3 runs to 13 residues. Germline V gene sequence: CDR1 SGHTA, CDR2 FQGNSA. Trimming cost V 4 bases and J 4 bases; bases outside gene matches: 2.

V is TRBV15 and J is TRBJ2-5; D not certain. Germline V gene lookup returns CDR1 LNHNV and CDR2 YYDKDF (reference sequence). V lost 4 bases and J lost 7, with 19 bases in between. The CDR3 is made up of 15 amino acids. Written as DNA, the CDR3 is TGTGCCACCAGCAAATTTCGAGCTACGAAGGGGACCCAGTACTTC. This codes for CATSKFRATKGTQYF.

The rearrangement links TRBV5-1 to TRBJ2-2, with D tentatively TRBD1 (6 bases). CDR3 length: 14 amino acids. Germline CDR1 SGHRS, CDR2 YFSETQ. V was pared by 0 bases and J by 6 bases, with 9 bases between. This chain's CDR3 is CASSLAQGPGELFF. DNA of the CDR3: TGCGCCAGCAGCTTGGCACAGGGCCCCGGGGAGCTGTTTTTT.

The gene calls are TRBV3-1 and TRBJ2-3, with no clear D. In germline, CDR1 is LGHDT, CDR2 YNNKEL (reference sequence). With 3 bases removed from V and 5 bases from J, the gap between germline ends came to 9 bases. The CDR3 runs 13 residues. CDR3 bases: TGTGCCAGCAGCCATGCCCGAGGAGATACGCAGTATTTT. Amino acid sequence: CASSHARGDTQYF.

The sample holds many counts of this clonotype. V gene TRBV12-3 or TRBV12-4 combines with J gene TRBJ2-7; tentatively, D is TRBD1 (6 bases). Trimming took off 5 bases at V and 7 bases at J, with 15 bases between the two ends. The CDR3 sequence is 13 residues long. The CDR3, as DNA: TGTGCCAGCAGTATGTCGGGACAAATGGAGCAGTACGTC. This encodes CASSMSGQMEQYV.

This clonotype has at least ten counts. The V gene is TRBV12-3 or TRBV12-4, the J gene TRBJ1-2, with D perhaps TRBD1 (6 bases). The length of the CDR3 is 15 residues. V gave up 5 bases and J gave up 4 bases, with 17 bases separating them. The CDR3 bases are TGTGCCAGCAGTAGTAGTACGACAGGCTTCTATGGCTACACCTTC. It specifies CASSSSTTGFYGYTF.

This clonotype was seen a few times. The rearrangement uses TRBV29-1 and TRBJ2-7; maybe TRBD1 (5 bases). This CDR3 contains 13 residues. V lost 6 bases and J 7 bases, leaving 19 bases between the germline ends. Germline V gene data show CDR1 as SQVTM and CDR2 as ANQGSEA. The CDR3 DNA reads as TGCAGCGTCCCGAAGGTAGCCAGGGCTGAGCAGTACGTC. This translates into CSVPKVARAEQYV.

This clonotype was seen many times. The chain uses TRBV12-3 or TRBV12-4 and TRBJ2-2; TRBD1 aligns across 8 bases. Trimming at V came to 10 bases and at J to 2 bases, leaving 9 bases not matched to a gene. This CDR3 contains 15 residues. CDR3 coding DNA: TGTGCCACCAGCCGGACAGGGAGAAACACCGGGGAGCTGTTTTTT. Protein product: CATSRTGRNTGELFF.

This clonotype was seen repeatedly, ten times or more. The rearrangement joins TRBV4-1 to TRBJ2-7, with TRBD1 matching 10 bases. Germline V CDR1 and CDR2: MGHRA, YSYEKL. The CDR3 contains 14 residues. After removal of 4 bases from V and 4 bases from J, the junction contained 4 bases not matched to a gene. The CDR3 DNA reads TGCGCCAGCAGCCCGGACAGGGGGGGATACGAGCAGTACTTC. This sequence encodes CASSPDRGGYEQYF.

This rearrangement joins TRBV10-2 to TRBJ1-1; 7 nucleotides match TRBD1. Trimming took 4 bases from V and 1 from J; bases not matched to a gene: 3. The CDR3 runs 14 residues. Germline loops: CDR1 WSHSY, CDR2 SAAADI. This CDR3 is CASSGQGKNTEAFF. In DNA form, the CDR3 reads TGCGCCAGCAGTGGACAGGGAAAGAACACTGAAGCTTTCTTT.

This clonotype was seen more than once but under ten times. The V call is TRBV7-2, the J call TRBJ2-5, with a possible D match to TRBD1 (6 bases). There are 14 residues in the CDR3. The V end was cut by 4 bases, the J end by 2 bases, with 11 bases between. Germline loops: CDR1 SGHTA, CDR2 FQGNSA. The CDR3 nucleotides read TGTGCCAGCAGCTCCTCAGGGGTACAAGAGACCCAGTACTTC. It encodes CASSSSGVQETQYF.

The sample holds a few counts of this clonotype. V is TRBV27 and J is TRBJ1-5, with a tentative D call TRBD1 (6 bases). The CDR3 runs 12 residues. Germline V lookup: CDR1 MNHEY, CDR2 SMNVEV (reference sequence). Trimming cost V 5 bases and J 6 bases, with 8 bases left between them. CDR3 nucleotides: TGTGCCAGCAGTCAGACAGGTCAGCCCCAGCATTTT. Translating gives CASSQTGQPQHF.